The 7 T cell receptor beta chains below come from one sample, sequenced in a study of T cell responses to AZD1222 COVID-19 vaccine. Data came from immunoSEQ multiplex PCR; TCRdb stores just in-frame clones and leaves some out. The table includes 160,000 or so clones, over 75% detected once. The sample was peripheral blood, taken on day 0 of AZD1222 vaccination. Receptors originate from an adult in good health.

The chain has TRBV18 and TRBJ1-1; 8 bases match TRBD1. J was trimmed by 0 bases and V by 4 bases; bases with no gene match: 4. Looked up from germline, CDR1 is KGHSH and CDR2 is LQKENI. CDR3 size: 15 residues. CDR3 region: CASSLYRGMNTEAFF. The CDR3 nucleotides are TGTGCCAGCTCACTTTACAGGGGGATGAACACTGAAGCTTTCTTT.

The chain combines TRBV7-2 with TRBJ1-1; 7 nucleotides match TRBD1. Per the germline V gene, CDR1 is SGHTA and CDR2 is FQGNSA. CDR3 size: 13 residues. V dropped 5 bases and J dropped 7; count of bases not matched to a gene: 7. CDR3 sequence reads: CASSEPGQLEAFF. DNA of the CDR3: TGTGCCAGCAGCGAGCCGGGACAGCTTGAAGCTTTCTTT.

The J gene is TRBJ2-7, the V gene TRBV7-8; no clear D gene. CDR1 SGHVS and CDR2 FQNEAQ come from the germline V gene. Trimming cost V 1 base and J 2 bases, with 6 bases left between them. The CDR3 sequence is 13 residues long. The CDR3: CASSLDDTYEQYF. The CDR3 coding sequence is TGTGCCAGCAGCTTAGATGACACCTACGAGCAGTACTTC. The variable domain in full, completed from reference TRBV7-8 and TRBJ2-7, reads GAGVSQSPRYKVAKRGQDVALRCDPISGHVSLFWYQQALGQGPEFLTYFQNEAQLDKSGLPSDRFFAERPEGSVSTLKIQRTQQEDSAVYLCASSLDDTYEQYFGPGTRLTVT.

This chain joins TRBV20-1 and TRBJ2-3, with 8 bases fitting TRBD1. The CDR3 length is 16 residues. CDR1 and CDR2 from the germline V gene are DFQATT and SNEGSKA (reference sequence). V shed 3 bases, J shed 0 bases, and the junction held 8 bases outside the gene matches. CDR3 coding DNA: TGCAGTGCTAGTCGCCGGGGACAGGCCAGCACAGATACGCAGTATTTT. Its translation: CSASRRGQASTDTQYF.

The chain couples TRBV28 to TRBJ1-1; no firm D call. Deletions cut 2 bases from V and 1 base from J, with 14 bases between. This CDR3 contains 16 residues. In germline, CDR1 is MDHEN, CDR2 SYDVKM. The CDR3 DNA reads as TGTGCCAGCAGTTTAGTCCCGATACAGAGGAACACTGAAGCTTTCTTT. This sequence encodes CASSLVPIQRNTEAFF.

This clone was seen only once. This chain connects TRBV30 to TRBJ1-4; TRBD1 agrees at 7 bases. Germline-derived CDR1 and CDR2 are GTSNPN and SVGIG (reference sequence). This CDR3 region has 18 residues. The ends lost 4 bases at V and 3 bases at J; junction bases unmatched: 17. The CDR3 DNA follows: TGTGCCTGGATCAATGGACAGGTTTACGGGAGGGCTAATGAAAAACTGTTTTTT. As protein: CAWINGQVYGRANEKLFF.

CDR3 sequence: CASSGIPLTSGSGYEQYF. Here the CDR3 DNA reads TGTGCCAGCTCCGGTATCCCTTTAACTAGCGGGAGTGGCTACGAGCAGTACTTC. The chain employs TRBV18 and TRBJ2-7; TRBD2 matches 11 bases. Unmatched junction bases numbered 16, after V lost 6 bases and J lost 3 bases. CDR1 and CDR2 (germline): KGHSH, LQKENI. The CDR3 spans 18 residues. The full variable domain, completed using reference TRBV18 and TRBJ2-7, is NAGVMQNPRHLVRRRGQEARLRCSPMKGHSHVYWYRQLPEEGLKFMVYLQKENIIDESGMPKERFSAEFPKEGPSILRIQQVVRGDSAAYFCASSGIPLTSGSGYEQYFGPGTRLTVT.